This entry is about one T cell receptor beta chain. Its antigen remains unidentified. No base quality values were provided; no much bigger clone lies one nucleotide off. The method behind the library was 5' RACE. Data came from an Illumina HiSeq 2500. A second PCR of roughly 6 to 11 cycles was run with a J-beta primer mix and a sample-barcoded 5' primer. A template-switch 5' adaptor carrying 12 random nucleotides introduced a unique molecular identifier onto each TCR beta cDNA molecule. At least 2.5 million CDR3-containing paired-end reads were obtained from each sample. First-strand cDNA synthesis was performed from all RNA using the Mint cDNA synthesis kit, with priming by a TRBC-specific oligonucleotide. Following uracil-DNA glycosylase treatment, all cDNA underwent a first 18-cycle PCR with the universal primers M1SS and BC2_uni_R. As for how the authors treated the data: For normalization, 1 million high-quality reads, each with a distinct molecular identifier, were randomly selected from each sample. Instead of being binned into consensus sequences, reads that shared molecular identifiers were thrown out. MiTCR, with a Q25 quality threshold and the strictest error-elimination algorithm, was used for CDR3 identification, clonotype clustering and error correction. A nonparametric unseen species model with Euler transformation was used to estimate a lower bound on total TCR beta diversity. TCRdb trimmed the raw reads at Q25, called clones with MiXCR and kept productive beta chains. When rows share a CDR3 protein, they turn into one entry using the most common DNA and genes. TCRdb, rather than the study authors, made the V and J calls. Counted in this sample were 650,000 to 1,000,000 distinct CDR3 sequences; around half of them appeared once. The ten largest make up over 15% of the sample.

The record originates from a study of blood T cells in healthy people across ages (dated by TCRdb to the mid-2010s). In the study overall: Template switching captured roughly one uniquely barcoded TCR beta cDNA molecule per two T cells in model experiments. The study analyzed two additional independent replicas of 1 million unique cDNA reads from the same blood draw for two donors, one aged 18 to 30 and one aged 80 or older. To avoid experimental bias, donors of different ages were spread randomly across the sequencing lanes. Four age groups were formed from the donors: young (average roughly 16 years), middle-aged (approximately 42), aged (roughly 59) and long-lived (about 80). To track age-related changes in TCR beta repertoire diversity, the study relied on deep sequencing normalized with unique cDNA molecular identifiers. Overall study results and their limits: As age increased, observed TCR beta diversity per million T cells dropped in a roughly linear way, and a significant reduction was already evident by age around 41. Donor CMV infection status was unknown, potentially confounding age-related changes in expanded clonotypes. Compared with the aged group, the long-lived group had more naive CD4+ T cells, fewer expanded clones and increased TCR diversity, suggesting age selection. Conclusive comparison of naive and antigen-experienced compartments was prevented by the profiling of bulk unsorted PBMCs. There was a strong correlation between observed TCR beta diversity and the percentage of naive T cells measured by flow cytometry. Estimates of total diversity from one million sequenced T cells were regarded as lower bounds and underestimates.

Donors were roughly 40 systemically healthy Caucasian individuals from Russia aged roughly 6 to 100 years. Each donor gave about 10 milliliters of peripheral blood, drawn into EDTA-treated Vacutainer tubes. Ficoll-Paque density-gradient centrifugation was used to isolate PBMCs, with at least 7 million obtained per sample. Total RNA, at least 6 micrograms per sample, was extracted from PBMCs with Trizol reagent. For every donor, an aliquot of PBMCs went through flow cytometry to measure the percentages of naive CD45RAhigh/CD27high T cells. The germline V gene sets CDR1 to MGHRA and CDR2 to YSYEKL. Trimming accounts for 3 bases at V and 4 bases at J, while the number of junction bases matched to no gene is 13. Measured from the cysteine to the phenylalanine, the CDR3 is 18 residues long. Only CDR3 DNA remains: 54 bases, in frame from the first base.

Sample: blood. The rearrangement joined TRBV4-1 to TRBJ2-1; 9 nucleotides in the junction match TRBD2. The clonotype comes from a man older than 75 in good health. The CDR3 protein is CASSQPRVERGDYNEQFF. In nucleotide form, the sequence is TGCGCCAGCAGCCAGCCCCGGGTAGAGCGGGGGGATTACAATGAGCAGTTCTTC.